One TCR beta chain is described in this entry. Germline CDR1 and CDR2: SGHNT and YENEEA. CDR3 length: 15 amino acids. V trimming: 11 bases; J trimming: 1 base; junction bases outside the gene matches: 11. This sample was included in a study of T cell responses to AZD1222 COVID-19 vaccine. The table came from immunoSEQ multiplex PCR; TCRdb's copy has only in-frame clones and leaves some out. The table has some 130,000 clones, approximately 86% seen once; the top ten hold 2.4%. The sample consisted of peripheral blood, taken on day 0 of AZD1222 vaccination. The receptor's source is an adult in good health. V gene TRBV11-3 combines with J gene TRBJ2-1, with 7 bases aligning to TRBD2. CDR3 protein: CAPKGGRSSYNEQFF. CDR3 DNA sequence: TGTGCCCCTAAGGGAGGGAGATCATCCTACAATGAGCAGTTCTTC.